This entry lists 27 T cell receptor beta chains sequenced from one sample in a study of cytomegalovirus exposure and HLA in healthy donors. In the PCR, 60 Vbeta and 13 Jbeta primers were used. TCRdb keeps only in-frame clones here, not all; method: immunoSEQ multiplex PCR. The sample has tens of thousands of clones; 70% to 85% are singletons. Sequencing used PBMCs. These TCRs come from a man between 18 and 29 years old in good health and CMV-seronegative.

The V gene is TRBV7-8, the J gene TRBJ2-1; TRBD2 matches at 7 bases. There are 17 residues in the CDR3. Looked up from germline, CDR1 is SGHVS and CDR2 is FQNEAQ. Germline trimming cut 4 bases from V and 0 bases from J; bases unmatched to any gene: 9. This chain's CDR3 is CASSSSPSGASYNEQFF. CDR3 bases: TGTGCCAGCAGCTCCTCACCTAGCGGAGCCTCCTACAATGAGCAGTTCTTC.

V gene TRBV6-5 combines with J gene TRBJ2-3; 7 positions agree with TRBD2. The junction had 2 bases not matched to a gene; V was cut back by 0 bases and J by 8 bases. CDR3 size: 13 residues. Germline CDR1 and CDR2: MNHEY and SVGAGI. Written as DNA, the CDR3 is TGTGCCAGCAGTTACTCGGGCGGGGGTACGCAGTATTTT. Translated: CASSYSGGGTQYF.

This chain joins TRBV7-8 and TRBJ2-1; D call uncertain. The CDR3 is made up of 14 amino acids. V was shortened by 3 bases and J by 3 bases, with 9 bases between the two germline ends. CDR1 is SGHVS and CDR2 is FQNEAQ in the germline V gene. CDR3 in amino acids: CASSFSYSYNEQFF. For the CDR3, the DNA is TGTGCCAGCAGCTTCTCCTATAGCTACAATGAGCAGTTCTTC.

This sequence joins TRBV5-1 and TRBJ2-5, with D possibly matching TRBD2 (6 bases). Germline CDR1 reads SGHRS; CDR2 reads YFSETQ. The CDR3 contains 15 residues. Trimming pared 0 bases from V and 5 bases from J, leaving 14 bases between. The CDR3 DNA is TGCGCCAGCAGCTTGGCTCCACGGGGAGGCGAGACCCAGTACTTC. Protein product: CASSLAPRGGETQYF.

This chain links TRBV5-1 with TRBJ2-7; 13 bases map to TRBD2. Germline V gene lookup returns CDR1 SGHRS and CDR2 YFSETQ. V dropped 4 bases and J dropped 4; count of bases not matched to a gene: 2. The CDR3 contains 14 residues. In DNA, the CDR3 is TGCGCCAGCAGCAAGGGACTAGCGGGATACGAGCAGTACTTC. This gives the protein CASSKGLAGYEQYF.

CDR3 sequence (DNA): TGCGCCAGCAGCTTGGCAGGCGACCCTAATGAAAAACTGTTTTTT. Its protein product is CASSLAGDPNEKLFF. This sequence joins TRBV5-1 and TRBJ1-4; D gene uncertain. Trimming cost V 0 bases and J 3 bases, with 9 bases left between them. The CDR3 loop spans 15 amino acids. Per the germline V gene, CDR1 is SGHRS and CDR2 is YFSETQ.

The chain has TRBV19 and TRBJ1-5; D gene unclear. This CDR3 comprises 17 residues. In germline, CDR1 is LNHDA, CDR2 SQIVND (reference sequence). V lost 5 bases, J lost 0 bases, and 17 bases lay in between. The CDR3 DNA reads TGTGCCAGTAGTGATGAAAAGACAAGTTATAGCAATCAGCCCCAGCATTTT. Protein sequence: CASSDEKTSYSNQPQHF.

The V and J genes are TRBV9 and TRBJ2-1; the match to TRBD2 covers 13 bases. Unmatched junction bases numbered 9, after V lost 4 bases and J lost 8 bases. Germline values: CDR1 SGDLS, CDR2 YYNGEE. The CDR3 runs to 16 residues. CDR3 coding DNA: TGTGCCAGCAGCTTCAGAGGACTAGCGGGAGCGGATGAGCAGTTCTTC. It translates to CASSFRGLAGADEQFF.

This chain links TRBV27 with TRBJ2-6; D possibly corresponds to TRBD2 (6 bases). The CDR3 loop spans 16 amino acids. Germline CDR1 and CDR2: MNHEY and SMNVEV (reference sequence). V gave up 6 bases and J gave up 0 bases, with 12 bases separating them. Written as DNA, the CDR3 is TGTGCCAGCAGGGTTCGGGGGACCTCTGGGGCCAACGTCCTGACTTTC. Translated, it gives CASRVRGTSGANVLTF.

Notes on this clone: Distinct nucleotide sequences in the sample also encode this CDR3. The chain is built from TRBV6-5 and TRBJ2-7; tentative D call: TRBD2 (5 bases). The CDR3 length is 14 residues. Germline CDR1 is MNHEY and CDR2 is SVGAGI. Trimming pared 2 bases from V and 2 bases from J, leaving 10 bases between. The CDR3 coding sequence is TGTGCCAGCAGTTACATTGCGGGCACCTACGAGCAGTACTTC. The encoded protein is CASSYIAGTYEQYF.

The genes are TRBV27 and TRBJ1-2; D gene ambiguous. The CDR3 has 15 residues. Trimming left V 4 bases short and J 8 bases short, with 20 bases between. The germline V gene has CDR1 MNHEY and CDR2 SMNVEV (reference sequence). The CDR3 reads CASSSLENLRGGYTF. The CDR3 DNA reads as TGTGCCAGCAGTTCCCTGGAAAACTTACGAGGAGGCTACACCTTC.

V gene TRBV28 combines with J gene TRBJ1-2, with D uncertain. Germline V gives CDR1 MDHEN, CDR2 SYDVKM. This CDR3 is 14 amino acids long. Between the trimmed V and J ends, which lost 3 bases and 8 bases, there was a span of 16 bases. The CDR3 sequence: CASSLVLPEGGYTF. In nucleotides, the CDR3 is TGTGCCAGCAGTTTGGTGCTACCTGAGGGAGGCTACACCTTC.

The chain has TRBV7-9 and TRBJ2-5, with D perhaps matching TRBD2 (6 bases). The CDR3 runs to 14 residues. Germline V gene sequence: CDR1 SEHNR, CDR2 FQNEAQ (reference sequence). V dropped 2 bases and J dropped 4 bases, with 11 bases sitting between them. CDR3 protein: CASSLTLALETQYF. In DNA form, the CDR3 reads TGTGCCAGCAGCTTAACCCTAGCGCTAGAGACCCAGTACTTC.

The chain has TRBV6-5 and TRBJ1-3; 10 bases fit TRBD1. V lost 7 bases, J lost 3 bases, and 6 bases stayed unmatched. Germline CDR1 MNHEY, CDR2 SVGAGI. This CDR3 has 15 amino acids. The CDR3 region is CASMPGTGVGNTIYF. The CDR3 DNA is TGTGCCAGCATGCCAGGGACAGGGGTTGGAAACACCATATATTTT.

V gene TRBV9 combines with J gene TRBJ2-7; 9 bases agree with TRBD1. The germline gives CDR1 SGDLS, CDR2 YYNGEE. This CDR3 spans 17 amino acids. The junction had 18 bases not matched to a gene; V was cut back by 4 bases and J by 7 bases. The CDR3 DNA reads TGTGCCAGCAGCCGGTCCCGGGACAGGGAAAGCTCGCGGGAGCAGTACTTC. Protein product: CASSRSRDRESSREQYF.

This chain uses TRBV30 with TRBJ2-1, with D possibly matching TRBD2 (5 bases). There are 14 residues in the CDR3. Looked up from germline, CDR1 is GTSNPN and CDR2 is SVGIG (reference sequence). The V end lost 1 base, the J end lost 7 bases, and 14 bases lay between the germline ends. Written as DNA, the CDR3 is TGTGCCTGGAGTGACCGGACCCCGGGGAATGAGCAGTTCTTC. Translated, it gives CAWSDRTPGNEQFF.

The rearrangement joins TRBV6-5 to TRBJ1-2, with D possibly TRBD1 on 5 matching bases. V shed 6 bases and J shed 8 bases, with 10 bases lying between them. Germline V CDR1 and CDR2: MNHEY, SVGAGI. The CDR3 is 11 residues long. The DNA of the CDR3 is TGTGCCAGCAGCCAGGGCTACGGCTACACCTTC. Translation gives CASSQGYGYTF.

This clone was picked up one time. The chain couples TRBV27 to TRBJ2-3; the D gene is possibly TRBD2 (5 bases). There are 13 residues in the CDR3. The germline V gene encodes CDR1 MNHEY and CDR2 SMNVEV (reference sequence). With 4 bases removed from V and 3 bases from J, the gap between germline ends came to 8 bases. The CDR3 sequence: CASSYLATDTQYF. Written as DNA, the CDR3 is TGTGCCAGCAGTTACTTAGCGACAGATACGCAGTATTTT.

This chain uses TRBV13 with TRBJ2-1; TRBD2 aligns across 16 bases. Germline CDR1 and CDR2: PRHDT and FYEKMQ (reference sequence). CDR3 length: 17 amino acids. The ends lost 1 base at V and 8 bases at J; junction bases unmatched: 5. DNA for the CDR3: TGTGCCAGCAGCTTAGTAGCAGGGACTAGCGGGGGGGATGAGCAGTTCTTC. Its translation is CASSLVAGTSGGDEQFF.

The chain links TRBV6-5 to TRBJ2-1; 14 bases fit TRBD2. The V gene's germline CDR1 is MNHEY and CDR2 SVGAGI. V trimming: 8 bases; J trimming: 6 bases; junction bases outside the gene matches: 6. The CDR3 sequence is 15 residues long. CDR3 in DNA: TGTGCCAGCTCGCGGGGGACTAGCGGGAGCAATGAGCAGTTCTTC. Amino acids: CASSRGTSGSNEQFF.

The rearrangement joins TRBV20-1 to TRBJ2-1; no reliable D call. Trimming pared 0 bases from V and 12 bases from J, leaving 9 bases between. This CDR3 has 11 residues. Germline values: CDR1 DFQATT, CDR2 SNEGSKA (reference sequence). CDR3 nucleotide sequence: TGCAGTGCTAGAGATGCGCACGGGCAGTTCTTC. As protein: CSARDAHGQFF.

CDR3 nucleotide sequence: TGTGCCTGCGGACTAGCGGGCGTGAACACCGGGGAGCTGTTTTTT. Translation: CACGLAGVNTGELFF. The chain couples TRBV7-8 to TRBJ2-2, with 11 bases aligning to TRBD2. CDR1 and CDR2 (germline): SGHVS, FQNEAQ. The CDR3 has 15 amino acids. V lost 11 bases, J lost 1 base, and 6 bases stayed unmatched.

The chain employs TRBV11-2 and TRBJ2-7, with TRBD2 as a possible D gene (6 bases). The ends were cut back, 3 bases at V and 7 bases at J, with 22 bases in the middle. The V gene's germline CDR1 is SGHAT and CDR2 FQNNGV. The length of the CDR3 is 16 residues. The CDR3 here is CASSFDAAGIKGEQYF. The CDR3 DNA reads as TGTGCCAGCAGCTTTGATGCGGCGGGGATAAAGGGGGAGCAGTACTTC.

CDR3 coding DNA: TGTGCCTGGGAATACGGACTAGCGGGAGTCTCGGGGGAGCAGTACTTC. Its translation: CAWEYGLAGVSGEQYF. The chain recombines TRBV30 with TRBJ2-7, with 13 bases identical to TRBD2. Germline CDR1 GTSNPN, CDR2 SVGIG (reference sequence). J was trimmed by 7 bases and V by 5 bases; bases with no gene match: 14. There are 16 residues in the CDR3.

The chain couples TRBV10-1 to TRBJ2-7, with TRBD1 as a possible D gene (6 bases). The V and J ends lost 4 bases and 6 bases respectively, with 16 bases between them. The CDR3 loop spans 14 amino acids. Germline V gives CDR1 WNHNN, CDR2 SYGVQD (reference sequence). The CDR3 DNA is TGCGCCAGCAGTGCGCGCAGGGGTCGGGGCGAGCAGTACTTC. Protein: CASSARRGRGEQYF.

The CDR3 sequence is CASSPDRANEQYF. The CDR3 DNA reads as TGTGCCAGCAGCCCCGACAGGGCTAACGAGCAGTACTTC. The gene calls are TRBV7-6 and TRBJ2-7, with 7 bases lining up with TRBD1. The CDR3 length is 13 residues. After removal of 5 bases from V and 5 bases from J, the junction contained 6 bases not matched to a gene. CDR1 and CDR2 (germline): SGHVS, FNYEAQ.

The J gene is TRBJ2-1, the V gene TRBV19, with TRBD1 matching 9 bases. The CDR3 length is 12 residues. V dropped 6 bases and J dropped 15; count of bases not matched to a gene: 9. The germline V gene encodes CDR1 LNHDA and CDR2 SQIVND (reference sequence). The DNA of the CDR3 is TGTGCCAGTAGAAACAGACAGGGGGTCTCGTTCTTC. Amino acid sequence: CASRNRQGVSFF.